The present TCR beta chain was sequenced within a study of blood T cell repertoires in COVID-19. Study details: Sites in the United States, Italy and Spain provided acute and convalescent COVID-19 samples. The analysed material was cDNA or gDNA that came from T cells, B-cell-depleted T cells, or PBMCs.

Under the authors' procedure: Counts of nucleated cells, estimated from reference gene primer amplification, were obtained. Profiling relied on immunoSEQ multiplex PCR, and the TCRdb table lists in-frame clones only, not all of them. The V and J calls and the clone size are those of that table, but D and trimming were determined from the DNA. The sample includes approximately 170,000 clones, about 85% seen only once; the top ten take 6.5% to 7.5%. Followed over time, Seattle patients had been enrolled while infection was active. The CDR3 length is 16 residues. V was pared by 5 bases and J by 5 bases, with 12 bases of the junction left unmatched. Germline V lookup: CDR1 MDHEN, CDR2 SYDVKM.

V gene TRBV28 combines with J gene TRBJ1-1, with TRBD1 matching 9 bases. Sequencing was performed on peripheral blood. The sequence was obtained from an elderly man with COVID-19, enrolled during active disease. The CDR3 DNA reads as TGTGCCAGCAGTACCTCCGGGACAGGGCGGAGGACTGAAGCTTTCTTT. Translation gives CASSTSGTGRRTEAFF.